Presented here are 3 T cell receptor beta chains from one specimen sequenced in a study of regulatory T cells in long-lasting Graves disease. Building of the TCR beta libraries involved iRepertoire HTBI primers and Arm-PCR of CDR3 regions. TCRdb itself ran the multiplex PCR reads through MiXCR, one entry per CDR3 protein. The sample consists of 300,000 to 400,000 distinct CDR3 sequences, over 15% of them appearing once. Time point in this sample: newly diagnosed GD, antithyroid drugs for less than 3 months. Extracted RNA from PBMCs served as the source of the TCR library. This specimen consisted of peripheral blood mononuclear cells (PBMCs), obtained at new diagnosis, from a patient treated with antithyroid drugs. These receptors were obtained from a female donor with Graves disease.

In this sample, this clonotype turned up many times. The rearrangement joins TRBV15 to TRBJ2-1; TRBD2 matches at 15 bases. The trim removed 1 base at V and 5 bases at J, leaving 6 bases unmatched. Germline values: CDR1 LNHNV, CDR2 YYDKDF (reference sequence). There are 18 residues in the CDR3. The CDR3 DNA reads TGTGCCACCAGCAGAGTCCCGGGACTAGCGGGAGGCCACAATGAGCAGTTCTTC. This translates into CATSRVPGLAGGHNEQFF.

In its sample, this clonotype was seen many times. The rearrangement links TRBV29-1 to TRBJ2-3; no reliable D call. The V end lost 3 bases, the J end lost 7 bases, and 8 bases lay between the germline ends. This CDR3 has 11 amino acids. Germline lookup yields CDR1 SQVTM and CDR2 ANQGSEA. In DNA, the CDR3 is TGCAGCGTTGACTCGGGTTATACGCAGTATTTT. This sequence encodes CSVDSGYTQYF.

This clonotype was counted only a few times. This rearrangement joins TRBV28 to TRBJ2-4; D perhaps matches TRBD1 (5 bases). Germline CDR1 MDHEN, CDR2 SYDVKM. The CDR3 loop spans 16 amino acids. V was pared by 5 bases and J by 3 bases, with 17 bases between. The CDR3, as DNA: TGTGCCAGCAGTCATCCAAGCCCAGGGCACAAAAACATTCAGTACTTC. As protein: CASSHPSPGHKNIQYF.